The source of this TCR beta chain is a study of shared clonotypes between healthy human individuals. V was pared by 5 bases and J by 4 bases, with 4 bases of the junction left unmatched. The V gene's germline CDR1 is MNHEY and CDR2 SVGAGI. This CDR3 is 14 amino acids long. TCRdb's table, derived via immunoSEQ multiplex PCR, lists solely in-frame clones and lacks some. The table shows roughly 2 million clones, with about 94% occurring only once. Study conclusions and caveats: Sequencing depth was expected to influence donor clonotype sharing.

About this clone: The antigen remains undetermined.

The study drew all its donors from Caucasian adults living in Nashville, Tennessee. The rearrangement links TRBV6-5 to TRBJ1-2, with TRBD1 identical over 10 bases. This TCR was recovered from a man aged 18 to 30 in good health. The material sequenced was naive CD4+ T cells sorted from blood. Subset: CD45RA+ positively selected. CDR3 protein: CASSKRDRGYGYTF. The CDR3 bases are TGTGCCAGCAGTAAACGGGACAGGGGCTATGGCTACACCTTC.